Presented here are 7 T cell receptor beta chains from one specimen sequenced in a study of blood T cell repertoires in COVID-19. Measured with immunoSEQ multiplex PCR; TCRdb has only the in-frame clones, and not every one. This table has about 480,000 clones, roughly 90% appearing once. The sample was PBMCs or T cells enriched from blood (not recorded which). These receptors all come from a woman in her forties who had recovered from COVID-19.

V and J are TRBV7-2 and TRBJ1-2, with 12 bases aligning to TRBD1. Germline CDR1 reads SGHTA; CDR2 reads FQGNSA. The CDR3 loop spans 19 amino acids. V trimming: 2 bases; J trimming: 4 bases; junction bases outside the gene matches: 14. DNA of the CDR3: TGTGCCAGCAGCTTATACGGTCCCGGGACAGGGGGCGCTGGCTATGGCTACACCTTC. Translated, it gives CASSLYGPGTGGAGYGYTF.

V is TRBV10-2 and J is TRBJ1-1; D remains unclear. The V gene lost 2 bases and the J gene lost 1 base, with 5 bases spanning the gap. CDR3 length equals 13 residues. The V gene's germline CDR1 is WSHSY and CDR2 SAAADI. In nucleotides, the CDR3 is TGCGCCAGCAGTGAGATGAGGAACACTGAAGCTTTCTTT. Translation gives CASSEMRNTEAFF.

This rearrangement joins TRBV19 to TRBJ2-1, with D maybe TRBD2 (6 bases). The germline V gene has CDR1 LNHDA and CDR2 SQIVND (reference sequence). V lost 2 bases and J lost 3, with 14 bases in between. The CDR3 sequence is 16 residues long. The CDR3 sequence is CASSISVGGLYNEQFF. CDR3 coding DNA: TGTGCCAGTAGTATATCGGTAGGAGGGCTCTACAATGAGCAGTTCTTC.

The V and J genes are TRBV7-2 and TRBJ2-7; D might be TRBD1 (5 bases). Trimming stripped 8 bases from V and 4 bases from J, with 18 bases between. Looked up from germline, CDR1 is SGHTA and CDR2 is FQGNSA. There are 14 residues in the CDR3. CDR3 amino acids: CASSPAWGAYEQYF. CDR3 nucleotides: TGTGCCAGCTCCCCGGCCTGGGGCGCGTACGAGCAGTACTTC.

The V gene is TRBV29-1, the J gene TRBJ2-3; weak D call: TRBD2 (5 bases). The CDR3 extends over 15 amino acids. V was cut by 7 bases and J by 2 bases, with 19 bases left in between. In germline, CDR1 is SQVTM, CDR2 ANQGSEA. The CDR3 sequence is CSAEYTGEYTDTQYF. The CDR3 DNA is TGCAGCGCTGAGTACACCGGGGAGTACACAGATACGCAGTATTTT.

The chain links TRBV29-1 to TRBJ1-1; D may be TRBD1 (5 bases). V was pared by 4 bases and J by 1 base, with 13 bases between. CDR1 is SQVTM and CDR2 is ANQGSEA in the germline V gene. The CDR3 is made up of 14 amino acids. DNA of the CDR3: TGCAGCGTTGGGGGCCTTTACTCGAACACTGAAGCTTTCTTT. Encoded protein: CSVGGLYSNTEAFF.

V gene TRBV11-2 combines with J gene TRBJ2-7; 7 nucleotides match TRBD1. This CDR3 spans 15 amino acids. The V and J ends lost 7 bases and 0 bases, in that order; junction bases with no gene match: 9. CDR1 SGHAT and CDR2 FQNNGV come from the germline V gene. DNA for the CDR3: TGTGCCAGCACATTGACAGGGCCCAGCTCCTACGAGCAGTACTTC. Its protein is CASTLTGPSSYEQYF.